This T cell receptor beta chain was identified during a study of neoadjuvant nivolumab and ipilimumab in lung cancer. The CDR3 consists of 16 residues. V dropped 5 bases and J dropped 6 bases, with 19 bases sitting between them. Per germline, CDR1 MDHEN and CDR2 SYDVKM. Produced via immunoSEQ multiplex PCR; TCRdb's table is partial and in-frame only. This table has about 18,000 clones, 75% to 90% appearing once. This clone was seen a handful of times. The receptor comes from an adult with non-small cell lung cancer. Source: peripheral blood, taken before neoadjuvant nivolumab, alone or with ipilimumab. The chain employs TRBV28 and TRBJ2-2, with D perhaps assigned TRBD1 or TRBD2 (7 bases each). CDR3 DNA sequence: TGTGCCAGCAGTCGACAGGGAGGGGACCGGGCCGGGGAGCTGTTTTTT. Translating it yields CASSRQGGDRAGELFF.